This passage covers 32 T cell receptor beta chains from one sample sequenced in a study of T cells in Graves' hyperthyroidism and ophthalmopathy. RNA transcripts gave rise to amplified TCR beta CDR3 regions. In the first-round RT-PCR of the TCR CDR3, the HTBI primer set was used. Each CDR3 protein gets one entry after TCRdb re-called the multiplex PCR reads with MiXCR. Of 600,000 to 900,000 distinct CDR3 sequences listed, roughly 17% are singletons. The sequencing input was blood. The receptors originated from a man aged 18 to 35 with Graves' hyperthyroidism.

This clonotype was detected only a few times. The genes are TRBV9 and TRBJ2-1; 7 bases are shared with TRBD1. Germline-derived CDR1 and CDR2 are SGDLS and YYNGEE. V trimming: 2 bases; J trimming: 0 bases; junction bases outside the gene matches: 5. This CDR3 is 16 amino acids long. CDR3 loop: CASSVQDRSSYNEQFF. The CDR3 bases are TGTGCCAGCAGCGTCCAGGACAGGAGCTCCTACAATGAGCAGTTCTTC.

The DNA of the CDR3 is TGTGCCAGCAGACAGGGGGCCAGGGAGACCCAGTACTTC. Amino acids: CASRQGARETQYF. This chain connects TRBV6-2 or TRBV6-3 to TRBJ2-5, with TRBD1 identical over 9 bases. Germline V gene sequence: CDR1 MNHEY, CDR2 SVGEGT. The CDR3 runs 13 residues. The trim removed 6 bases at V and 5 bases at J, leaving 4 bases unmatched.

The chain links TRBV6-2 or TRBV6-3 to TRBJ2-1, with TRBD2 matching over 7 bases. Germline CDR1 and CDR2: MNHEY and SVGEGT. The CDR3 extends over 12 amino acids. The V segment lost 8 bases and the J segment 9 bases; nucleotides outside the gene matches: 7. The CDR3 reads CASSPSGIEQFF. CDR3 in DNA: TGTGCCAGCTCCCCTAGCGGTATTGAGCAGTTCTTC.

This clonotype turned up a few times. The chain is built from TRBV28 and TRBJ1-4; 8 bases fit TRBD1. The length of the CDR3 is 16 residues. Germline V CDR1 and CDR2: MDHEN, SYDVKM. V shed 0 bases, J shed 5 bases, and the junction held 5 bases outside the gene matches. The CDR3 coding sequence is TGTGCCAGCAGTTTATGGCCTCGGACAGGGAATGAAAAACTGTTTTTT. This codes for CASSLWPRTGNEKLFF.

The V gene is TRBV24-1, the J gene TRBJ1-3, with TRBD1 identical over 7 bases. CDR1 is KGHDR, CDR2 SFDVKD, per germline. V lost 7 bases and J lost 0; bases outside the gene matches: 20. The CDR3 is 20 amino acids. Here the CDR3 DNA reads TGTGCCACCAGACCTGAGGGGGCCGCGGACAGTTTGAGCTCTGGAAACACCATATATTTT. It encodes CATRPEGAADSLSSGNTIYF.

The table lists this clonotype with a few counts. The chain employs TRBV18 and TRBJ2-1; TRBD2 matches at 10 bases. Trimming cost V 1 base and J 1 base; bases outside gene matches: 7. The germline V gene has CDR1 KGHSH and CDR2 LQKENI. The CDR3 has 18 amino acids. DNA of the CDR3: TGTGCCAGCTCACCACGACTTTCTAGCGGGAGTTCCTACAATGAGCAGTTCTTC. The encoded protein is CASSPRLSSGSSYNEQFF.

This clonotype was seen many times. In DNA, the CDR3 is TGTGCCAGCTCATTGAGCAGGGGTCTTGTACCAGATACGCAGTATTTT. It yields the protein CASSLSRGLVPDTQYF. This chain uses TRBV18 with TRBJ2-3; D is possibly TRBD1 (6 bases). The length of the CDR3 is 16 residues. V lost 5 bases and J 4 bases, leaving 19 bases between the germline ends. Per germline, CDR1 KGHSH and CDR2 LQKENI.

A few counts support this clonotype. The chain's CDR3 is CATSREVAGDSYNEQFF. CDR3 in DNA: TGTGCCACCAGCAGAGAAGTAGCGGGCGATTCCTACAATGAGCAGTTCTTC. The gene calls are TRBV15 and TRBJ2-1; 7 positions match TRBD2. The V gene end was trimmed by 0 bases and the J gene end by 1 base; junction bases not matched to a gene: 6. CDR3 length: 17 residues. The germline V gene encodes CDR1 LNHNV and CDR2 YYDKDF (reference sequence).

In this sample, this clonotype turned up a few times. The chain couples TRBV5-6 to TRBJ2-7, with 7 bases lining up with TRBD2. V was pared by 6 bases and J by 5 bases, with 11 bases of the junction left unmatched. CDR1 and CDR2 from the germline V gene are SGHDT and YYEEEE. CDR3 length: 14 residues. CDR3 sequence: CASTRSGEVDEQYF. DNA of the CDR3: TGTGCCAGCACCCGAAGCGGGGAGGTCGACGAGCAGTACTTC.

The chain links TRBV5-4 to TRBJ2-3; TRBD1 aligns across 10 bases. CDR1 is SGHNT, CDR2 YYREEE, per germline (reference sequence). The trim removed 6 bases at V and 4 bases at J, leaving 5 bases unmatched. CDR3 length: 14 amino acids. This CDR3 reads CASTRQGAADTQYF. CDR3 sequence (DNA): TGTGCCAGCACGCGACAGGGGGCCGCAGATACGCAGTATTTT.

There are a few counts of this clonotype. The V call is TRBV10-3, the J call TRBJ2-7; possibly TRBD1 for D (5 bases). Per germline, CDR1 ENHRY and CDR2 SYGVKD. V was trimmed by 7 bases and J by 0 bases, leaving 13 bases between them. The CDR3 spans 14 residues. CDR3 coding DNA: TGTGCCATCACCGACAGCCTGAGCTCCTACGAGCAGTACTTC. It yields the protein CAITDSLSSYEQYF.

This chain joins TRBV20-1 and TRBJ1-4; D remains unclear. Germline V gives CDR1 DFQATT, CDR2 SNEGSKA (reference sequence). Trimming removed 3 bases from V and 8 bases from J, with 7 bases in between. CDR3 length equals 11 residues. DNA for the CDR3: TGCAGTGCTAGTAAGGGAGAAAAACTGTTTTTT. Its protein is CSASKGEKLFF.

This clonotype was seen only a few times. The V call is TRBV4-2, the J call TRBJ2-5; tentatively, D is TRBD1 or TRBD2 (5 bases each). Trimming left V 3 bases short and J 0 bases short, with 14 bases between. Germline CDR1 is LGHNA and CDR2 is YNFKEQ. This CDR3 spans 16 amino acids. The CDR3 DNA sequence: TGTGCCAGCAGCCAGGGACGTCCTCCAGACCAAGAGACCCAGTACTTC. It codes for CASSQGRPPDQETQYF.

This clonotype has more than one count but fewer than ten. The chain recombines TRBV19 with TRBJ1-2; TRBD1 matches 7 bases. CDR3 size: 14 residues. V dropped 10 bases and J dropped 1; count of bases not matched to a gene: 9. Germline V lookup: CDR1 LNHDA, CDR2 SQIVND (reference sequence). The CDR3 DNA reads TGTGCCACCCGTGGGACAGACTTTAACTATGGCTACACCTTC. Protein: CATRGTDFNYGYTF. The variable domain in full, with the rest retrieved from reference TRBV19 and TRBJ1-2, is DGGITQSPKYLFRKEGQNVTLSCEQNLNHDAMYWYRQDPGQGLRLIYYSQIVNDFQKGDIAEGYSVSREKKESFPLTVTSAQKNPTAFYLCATRGTDFNYGYTFGSGTRLTVV.

This clonotype was detected ten times or more. This chain uses TRBV7-2 with TRBJ2-5, with D hard to call. The CDR3 loop spans 14 amino acids. Germline V gene lookup returns CDR1 SGHTA and CDR2 FQGNSA. Trimming took off 3 bases at V and 1 base at J, with 9 bases between the two ends. The chain's CDR3 is CASSFWAPQETQYF. The CDR3 bases are TGTGCCAGCAGCTTCTGGGCCCCCCAAGAGACCCAGTACTTC.

This chain links TRBV30 with TRBJ2-2; 7 bases match TRBD1. The germline V gene has CDR1 GTSNPN and CDR2 SVGIG (reference sequence). The CDR3 contains 15 residues. Trimming removed 5 bases from V and 3 bases from J; junction bases left unmatched: 9. In DNA, the CDR3 is TGTGCCTGGTCGACAGGGCTAGGAGACACCGGGGAGCTGTTTTTT. It specifies CAWSTGLGDTGELFF.

Ten or more counts support this clonotype. V usage is TRBV5-6 and J usage is TRBJ2-7; possibly TRBD1 for D (5 bases). The CDR3 is 14 amino acids. The germline CDR1 and CDR2 sequences are SGHDT and YYEEEE. V gave up 4 bases and J gave up 0 bases, with 11 bases separating them. In DNA, the CDR3 is TGTGCCAGCAGCAAGAACAGGATCTCCTACGAGCAGTACTTC. Its translation is CASSKNRISYEQYF.

This clonotype was detected ten times or more. The chain combines TRBV12-3 or TRBV12-4 with TRBJ1-1, with TRBD1 matching over 7 bases. V lost 5 bases, J lost 7 bases, and 4 bases stayed unmatched. The CDR3 extends over 12 amino acids. The CDR3: CASSPTGVEAFF. The CDR3 DNA reads TGTGCCAGCAGTCCAACAGGGGTTGAAGCTTTCTTT.

V gene TRBV11-3 combines with J gene TRBJ2-2; D uncertain. The germline CDR1 and CDR2 sequences are SGHNT and YENEEA. Trimming shortened V by 0 bases and J by 7 bases, and 12 bases separated the two germline ends. This CDR3 is 15 amino acids long. CDR3 region: CASSLDQGFGGELFF. The CDR3 region has the DNA TGTGCCAGCAGCTTAGATCAAGGGTTCGGCGGGGAGCTGTTTTTT.

A few counts support this clonotype. The chain joins TRBV14 to TRBJ2-3; D is undetermined. The CDR3 extends over 15 amino acids. Germline assignment: CDR1 SGHDN and CDR2 FVKESK. V shed 0 bases and J shed 2 bases, with 9 bases lying between them. Written as DNA, the CDR3 is TGTGCCAGCAGCCAAGATCTGAATCCCACAGATACGCAGTATTTT. It specifies CASSQDLNPTDTQYF. The full variable domain, in which reference TRBV14 and TRBJ2-3 provide the parts outside the CDR3, is EAGVTQFPSHSVIEKGQTVTLRCDPISGHDNLYWYRRVMGKEIKFLLHFVKESKQDESGMPNNRFLAERTGGTYSTLKVQPAELEDSGVYFCASSQDLNPTDTQYFGPGTRLTVL.

Regarding this clonotype: This may come from a read error, since a much larger clone is one base off. The chain's CDR3 is CASSSPAWASGKGEETQYF. In DNA form, the CDR3 reads TGTGCCAGCAGTTCCCCGGCTTGGGCTAGCGGGAAGGGGGAGGAGACCCAGTACTTC. The rearrangement links TRBV12-3 or TRBV12-4 to TRBJ2-5, with TRBD2 matching 9 bases. V dropped 4 bases and J dropped 5; count of bases not matched to a gene: 20. The CDR3 covers 19 residues.

This sequence joins TRBV28 and TRBJ1-1, with D perhaps TRBD1 (5 bases). The CDR3 extends over 13 amino acids. The germline V gene has CDR1 MDHEN and CDR2 SYDVKM. V gave up 8 bases and J gave up 0 bases, with 10 bases separating them. In nucleotides, the CDR3 is TGTGCCAGCGGGGGACCCCTGAACACTGAAGCTTTCTTT. Encoded protein: CASGGPLNTEAFF.

This clonotype has at least ten counts. This rearrangement joins TRBV28 to TRBJ2-7; D uncertain. Trimming cost V 3 bases and J 3 bases, with 9 bases left between them. The CDR3 is 13 residues long. The germline gives CDR1 MDHEN, CDR2 SYDVKM. The CDR3 loop reads CASSFGDGYEQYF. The CDR3 DNA follows: TGTGCCAGCAGTTTTGGGGATGGCTACGAGCAGTACTTC. Full variable domain (outside the CDR3, taken from reference TRBV28 and TRBJ2-7): DVKVTQSSRYLVKRTGEKVFLECVQDMDHENMFWYRQDPGLGLRLIYFSYDVKMKEKGDIPEGYSVSREKKERFSLILESASTNQTSMYLCASSFGDGYEQYFGPGTRLTVT.

This clonotype was counted only a few times. The chain is built from TRBV10-3 and TRBJ2-3; D unclear. This CDR3 has 14 residues. Trimming left V 11 bases short and J 2 bases short, with 17 bases between. Germline assignment: CDR1 ENHRY and CDR2 SYGVKD. This CDR3 is CAASSAEVTDTQYF. The CDR3 nucleotides read TGTGCCGCTTCATCAGCTGAGGTCACAGATACGCAGTATTTT.

This clonotype was seen a few times. V usage is TRBV28 and J usage is TRBJ2-7; weak D call: TRBD2 (7 bases). Germline CDR1 is MDHEN and CDR2 is SYDVKM. The germline V and J ends were trimmed by 5 bases and 5 bases, with 13 bases remaining between them. The CDR3 is 13 amino acids. The CDR3: CASSGAGADEQYF. Written as DNA, the CDR3 is TGTGCCAGCAGTGGGGCGGGGGCCGACGAGCAGTACTTC.

This clonotype was observed once. A single base separates this from a much larger clone, so it may be a read error. The chain links TRBV6-5 to TRBJ1-1; 8 bases match TRBD1. With V trimmed by 2 bases and J by 5 bases, 4 bases remained unmatched. Looked up from germline, CDR1 is MNHEY and CDR2 is SVGAGI. The CDR3 is made up of 14 amino acids. Here the CDR3 reads CASSYGQGGTEAFF. In nucleotides, the CDR3 is TGTGCCAGCAGTTACGGACAGGGAGGTACTGAAGCTTTCTTT.

This clonotype was counted ten times or more. J is TRBJ2-2 and V is TRBV7-2; weak D call: TRBD1 (5 bases). Germline V lookup: CDR1 SGHTA, CDR2 FQGNSA. V lost 2 bases, J lost 0 bases, and 10 bases lay in between. The CDR3 totals 16 residues. CDR3 region: CASSLRGRSNTGELFF. The CDR3 DNA is TGTGCCAGCAGCTTAAGGGGCAGATCGAACACCGGGGAGCTGTTTTTT.

To note about this clonotype: The CDR3 does not close with the conserved phenylalanine or tryptophan, likely indicating a read error. V usage is TRBV28 and J usage is TRBJ1-5; D is uncertain. Germline assignment: CDR1 MDHEN and CDR2 SYDVKM. CDR3 length equals 13 residues. The germline V and J ends were trimmed by 3 bases and 3 bases, with 6 bases remaining between them. CDR3 residues: CASSLRTNQPQHS. The CDR3 region has the DNA TGTGCCAGCAGTTTGCGTACCAATCAGCCCCAGCATTCT.

The sample holds a few counts of this clonotype. The chain combines TRBV5-6 with TRBJ2-2, with D perhaps TRBD2 (6 bases). The CDR3 has 15 amino acids. CDR1 and CDR2 (germline): SGHDT, YYEEEE. V was shortened by 2 bases and J by 2 bases, with 10 bases between the two germline ends. CDR3 region: CASSFNSGNTGELFF. The DNA of the CDR3 is TGTGCCAGCAGCTTTAATAGCGGTAACACCGGGGAGCTGTTTTTT.

V is TRBV3-1 and J is TRBJ1-1; 8 nucleotides align to TRBD1. Germline CDR1 reads LGHDT; CDR2 reads YNNKEL (reference sequence). The CDR3 totals 14 residues. After removal of 3 bases from V and 6 bases from J, the junction contained 6 bases not matched to a gene. CDR3: CASSHPGQGSEAFF. CDR3 bases: TGTGCCAGCAGCCATCCTGGACAGGGCTCTGAAGCTTTCTTT.

This clonotype has more than one count but fewer than ten. The chain carries TRBV7-9 and TRBJ2-6; no clear D. The V end was cut by 5 bases, the J end by 0 bases, with 11 bases between. The CDR3 is made up of 16 amino acids. Germline loops: CDR1 SEHNR, CDR2 FQNEAQ (reference sequence). The CDR3 DNA follows: TGTGCCAGCAGCCGCGGCCTAAGCTCTGGGGCCAACGTCCTGACTTTC. This sequence encodes CASSRGLSSGANVLTF.

This clonotype was observed at least ten times. The genes are TRBV11-1 and TRBJ2-2; 9 bases agree with TRBD2. CDR3 length equals 15 residues. The germline V gene encodes CDR1 SGHAT and CDR2 FQDESV (reference sequence). Trimming at V came to 4 bases and at J to 8 bases, leaving 8 bases not matched to a gene. This chain's CDR3 is CASSSRLAVSGELFF. In nucleotides, the CDR3 is TGTGCCAGCAGCTCGAGACTAGCGGTATCTGGGGAGCTGTTTTTT.